These T cell receptor beta chains were read from a single sample in a study of blood T cells in healthy people across ages. TCRdb passed the 5' RACE reads through MiXCR, listing each CDR3 protein once. The sample has around 870,000 distinct CDR3 sequences, 25% to 30% seen once. The source material was blood. The receptors here all came from a woman at least 80 years old in good health. CDR3s include the opening cysteine and the closing phenylalanine or tryptophan. The D gene is left open where the match is weak. A clone size is listed for some rows: how often the clone was seen (once, few, many), or a class if it is expanded.

many	TRBV6-1	-	TRBJ2-7	CASSEAARGYEQYF	TGTGCCAGCAGTGAAGCGGCGAGGGGTTACGAGCAGTACTTC
once	TRBV12-3/TRBV12-4	TRBD1	TRBJ1-2	CASRQDRGLWDGYTF	TGTGCCAGCAGACAGGACAGGGGGCTATGGGATGGCTACACCTTC
-	TRBV21-1	-	TRBJ1-5	CASSKSVNSNQPQHF	TGTGCCAGCAGCAAGTCAGTTAATAGCAATCAGCCCCAGCATTTT
-	TRBV27	-	TRBJ1-1	CASRGTGTYTEAFF	TGTGCCAGCAGGGGGACGGGGACGTACACTGAAGCTTTCTTT
many	TRBV20-1	TRBD1	TRBJ1-2	CSAREVDRDGYTF	TGCAGTGCTAGAGAAGTAGACAGGGACGGCTACACCTTC
many	TRBV3-1	-	TRBJ2-1	CASSQGSRGEQFF	TGTGCCAGCAGCCAAGGAAGTCGGGGAGAGCAGTTCTTC
many	TRBV6-2/TRBV6-3	TRBD1	TRBJ2-5	CASRLQGVAGTQYF	TGTGCCAGCAGACTACAGGGGGTCGCGGGGACCCAGTACTTC
-	TRBV7-9	TRBD1	TRBJ1-1	CTSSKISTGTGKSEAFF	TGTACCAGCAGCAAGATTTCCACGGGGACAGGCAAATCTGAAGCTTTCTTT
many	TRBV15	-	TRBJ2-3	CATSRVKGGPDTQYF	TGTGCCACCAGCAGAGTCAAGGGTGGGCCAGATACGCAGTATTTT
-	TRBV20-1	-	TRBJ2-4	CSATTPITKNIQYF	TGCAGTGCTACCACACCAATCACCAAAAACATTCAGTACTTC
-	TRBV11-2	TRBD1	TRBJ1-2	CASSWDRGRQGGYTF	TGTGCCAGCAGCTGGGACAGGGGGCGCCAAGGTGGCTACACCTTC
-	TRBV7-2	TRBD1	TRBJ1-1	CASSLTTGYTEAFF	TGTGCCAGCAGCTTAACGACAGGGTACACTGAAGCTTTCTTT
many	TRBV28	-	TRBJ2-3	CASTLLLASDTQYF	TGTGCCAGCACCCTGTTACTAGCATCAGATACGCAGTATTTT
many	TRBV20-1	-	TRBJ2-3	CSAMTRAHSDTQYF	TGCAGTGCAATGACTAGGGCACACAGCGATACGCAGTATTTT
once	TRBV29-1	-	TRBJ1-2	CSVDGQVYGYTF	TGCAGCGTCGACGGACAAGTCTATGGCTACACCTTC
many	TRBV3-1	-	TRBJ1-5	CASSGRTWGQPQHF	TGTGCCAGCAGCGGCCGGACGTGGGGTCAGCCCCAGCATTTT
many	TRBV4-3	TRBD1	TRBJ1-4	CASSQDKNRGHSTNEKLFF	TGCGCCAGCAGCCAAGATAAAAACAGGGGGCATTCGACTAATGAAAAACTGTTTTTT
many	TRBV29-1	-	TRBJ1-1	CSAWAGLSEAFF	TGCAGCGCCTGGGCGGGGTTGAGTGAAGCTTTCTTT
many	TRBV6-5	-	TRBJ1-1	CASSSYTVNTEAFF	TGTGCCAGCAGTTCCTACACTGTGAACACTGAAGCTTTCTTT
-	TRBV7-2	TRBD1	TRBJ1-2	CASSLAFRGRTGYTF	TGTGCCAGCAGCTTAGCGTTCAGGGGGCGTACAGGCTACACCTTC
-	TRBV28	TRBD1	TRBJ1-4	CASSSVSGTGNEKLFF	TGTGCCAGCAGTTCCGTATCCGGGACAGGGAACGAAAAACTGTTTTTT
-	TRBV30	-	TRBJ2-7	CAWSVEAREQYF	TGTGCCTGGAGTGTAGAAGCTCGCGAGCAGTACTTC
-	TRBV28	TRBD2	TRBJ2-4	CASSLWGLAGGLAKNIQYF	TGTGCCAGCAGTTTATGGGGACTAGCGGGGGGTTTAGCCAAAAACATTCAGTACTTC
few	TRBV6-8	TRBD1	TRBJ1-1	CASSCPRQGSNTEAFF	TGTGCCAGCAGTTGCCCCCGACAGGGTTCGAACACTGAAGCTTTCTTT
-	TRBV30	-	TRBJ2-5	CAWSGTIASQQQDF	TGTGCCTGGAGTGGGACTATTGCTTCCCAGCAGCAGGACTTC
-	TRBV7-2	-	TRBJ2-3	CASSRSADTQYF	TGTGCCAGCAGCCGTTCGGCAGATACGCAGTATTTT
once	TRBV10-3	-	TRBJ2-5	CAISDIGTQETQYF	TGTGCCATCAGTGACATCGGCACCCAAGAGACCCAGTACTTC
many	TRBV12-3/TRBV12-4	-	TRBJ1-1	CASSSGNTEAFF	TGCGCCAGCAGCTCGGGGAACACTGAAGCTTTCTTT
-	TRBV20-1	-	TRBJ2-3	CSARDFRGDTDTQYF	TGCAGTGCTAGAGATTTTCGCGGGGACACGGATACGCAGTATTTT
few	TRBV3-1	TRBD1	TRBJ1-2	CASSQDPDRIYYGYTF	TGTGCCAGCAGCCAAGATCCGGACAGGATCTACTATGGCTACACCTTC
many	TRBV20-1	TRBD2	TRBJ2-5	CSAGPRDYRETQYF	TGCAGTGCTGGACCTCGGGACTATCGCGAGACCCAGTACTTC
few	TRBV2	-	TRBJ1-6	CASREVQAGNSPLHF	TGTGCCAGCAGGGAAGTCCAGGCGGGTAATTCACCCCTCCACTTT
many	TRBV6-2/TRBV6-3	TRBD2	TRBJ2-1	CASSKRLAGGRAGEQFF	TGTGCCAGCAGCAAACGCCTAGCGGGGGGCCGGGCGGGTGAGCAGTTCTTC